The clone carrying this TCR beta chain appeared a few times. Antigen specificity is unknown. The entry originates in a study of identical twins. Findings and caveats of the study: While abundant cord blood beta clonotypes carried fewer insertions, memory repertoires showed no such pattern.

MiXCR, applied by TCRdb to the 5' RACE reads, yields one record per CDR3 protein. The data show approximately 490,000 distinct CDR3 sequences, with about 22% seen just once and 0.48% held by the top ten. The sample was also linked to a second study, of yellow fever vaccine responses in identical twins.

Material: CD4+ T cells sorted from blood. The sequence derives from a young woman in good health.

The CDR3 spells CASSPVVHGELFF. The CDR3 nucleotides read TGTGCCAGCTCACCGGTAGTGCACGGGGAGCTGTTTTTT. The chain is built from TRBV18 and TRBJ2-2; D remains ambiguous. The CDR3 is 13 residues long. Trimming cost V 3 bases and J 7 bases, with 9 bases left between them. The germline V gene has CDR1 KGHSH and CDR2 LQKENI.